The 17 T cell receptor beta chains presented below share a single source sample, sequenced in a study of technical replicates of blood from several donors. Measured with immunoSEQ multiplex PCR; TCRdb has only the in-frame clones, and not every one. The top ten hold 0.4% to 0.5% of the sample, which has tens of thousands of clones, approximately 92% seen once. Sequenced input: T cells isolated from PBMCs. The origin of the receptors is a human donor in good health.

The CDR3 DNA sequence: TGTGCCAGCAGCTCGGGACAGGAAGCTTTCTTT. It translates to CASSSGQEAFF. The chain is built from TRBV5-4 and TRBJ1-1, with 7 bases that match TRBD1. After removal of 3 bases from V and 8 bases from J, the junction contained 1 base not matched to a gene. The CDR3 loop spans 11 amino acids. Germline V CDR1 and CDR2: SGHNT, YYREEE (reference sequence).

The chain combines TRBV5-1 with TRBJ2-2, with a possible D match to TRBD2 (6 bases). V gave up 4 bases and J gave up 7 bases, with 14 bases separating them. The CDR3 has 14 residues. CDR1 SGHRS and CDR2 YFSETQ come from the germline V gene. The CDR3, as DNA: TGCGCCAGCAGCCAATCACGGGGGATCGGGGAGCTGTTTTTT. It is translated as CASSQSRGIGELFF. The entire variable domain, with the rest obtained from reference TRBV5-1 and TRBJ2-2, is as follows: KAGVTQTPRYLIKTRGQQVTLSCSPISGHRSVSWYQQTPGQGLQFLFEYFSETQRNKGNFPGRFSGRQFSNSRSEMNVSTLELGDSALYLCASSQSRGIGELFFGEGSRLTVL.

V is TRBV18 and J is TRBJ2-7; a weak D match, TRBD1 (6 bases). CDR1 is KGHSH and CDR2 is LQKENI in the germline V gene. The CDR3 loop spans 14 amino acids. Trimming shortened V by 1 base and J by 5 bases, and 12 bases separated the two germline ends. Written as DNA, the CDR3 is TGTGCCAGCTCACCACTCCCACAGGGAGACGAGCAGTACTTC. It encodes CASSPLPQGDEQYF.

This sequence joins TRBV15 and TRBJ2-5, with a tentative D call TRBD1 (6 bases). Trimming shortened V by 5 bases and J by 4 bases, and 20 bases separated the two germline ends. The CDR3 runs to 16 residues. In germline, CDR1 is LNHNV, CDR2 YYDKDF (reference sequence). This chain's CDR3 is CATSGQWRVGGETQYF. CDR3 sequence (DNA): TGTGCCACCAGCGGACAGTGGCGGGTTGGCGGAGAGACCCAGTACTTC.

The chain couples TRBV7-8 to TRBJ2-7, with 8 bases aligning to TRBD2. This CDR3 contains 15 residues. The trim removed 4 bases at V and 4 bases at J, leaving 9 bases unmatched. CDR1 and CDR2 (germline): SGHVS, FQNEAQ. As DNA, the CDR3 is TGTGCCAGCAGCTCCTTTAGCGGGAAGGAATACGAGCAGTACTTC. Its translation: CASSSFSGKEYEQYF.

Here the CDR3 reads CASSLHGDYEQYF. The CDR3 DNA is TGTGCCAGCAGCTTACACGGAGACTACGAGCAGTACTTC. The V and J genes are TRBV7-9 and TRBJ2-7; D uncertain. The V end was cut by 2 bases, the J end by 3 bases, with 8 bases between. The CDR3 is made up of 13 amino acids. CDR1 is SEHNR, CDR2 FQNEAQ, per germline (reference sequence).

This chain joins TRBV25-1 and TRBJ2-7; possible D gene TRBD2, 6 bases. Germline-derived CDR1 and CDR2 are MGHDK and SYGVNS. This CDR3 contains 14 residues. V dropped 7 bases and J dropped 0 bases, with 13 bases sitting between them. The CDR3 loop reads CASTTSRSSYEQYF. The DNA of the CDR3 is TGTGCCAGCACTACTAGCAGGAGCTCCTACGAGCAGTACTTC.

The CDR3 nucleotides are TGTGCCAGCATCCTGGGGGGACAGGGGTTTGGGCGTTACACTGAAGCTTTCTTT. It encodes CASILGGQGFGRYTEAFF. J is TRBJ1-1 and V is TRBV13; TRBD1 matches 10 bases. J gave up 3 bases and V 7 bases, and 17 bases lay outside the gene matches. The CDR3 is 18 amino acids. The V gene's germline CDR1 is PRHDT and CDR2 FYEKMQ (reference sequence).

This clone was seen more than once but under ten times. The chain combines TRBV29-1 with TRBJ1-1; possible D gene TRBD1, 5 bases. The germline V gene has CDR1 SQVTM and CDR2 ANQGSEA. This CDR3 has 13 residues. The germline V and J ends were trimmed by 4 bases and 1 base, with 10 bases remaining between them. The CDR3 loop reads CSVVAGPNTEAFF. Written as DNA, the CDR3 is TGCAGCGTTGTGGCAGGGCCGAACACTGAAGCTTTCTTT.

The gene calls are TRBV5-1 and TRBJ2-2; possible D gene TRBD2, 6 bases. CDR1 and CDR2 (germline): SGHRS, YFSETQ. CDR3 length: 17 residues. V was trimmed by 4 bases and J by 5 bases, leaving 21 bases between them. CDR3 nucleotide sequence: TGCGCCAGCAGCCCGGTTCGTTTGGAGGGAGGAACCGGGGAGCTGTTTTTT. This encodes CASSPVRLEGGTGELFF.

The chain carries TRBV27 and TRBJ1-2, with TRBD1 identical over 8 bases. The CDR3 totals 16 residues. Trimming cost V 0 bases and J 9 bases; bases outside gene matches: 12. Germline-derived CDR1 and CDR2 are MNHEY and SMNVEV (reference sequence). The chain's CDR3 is CASSLSTGTGLGRYTF. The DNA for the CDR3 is TGTGCCAGCAGTTTATCTACCGGGACAGGCCTCGGGCGCTACACCTTC.

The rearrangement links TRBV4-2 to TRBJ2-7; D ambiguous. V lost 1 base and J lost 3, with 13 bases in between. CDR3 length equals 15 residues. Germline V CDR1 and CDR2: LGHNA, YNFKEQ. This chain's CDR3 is CASSQVSNVGYEQYF. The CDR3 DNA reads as TGTGCCAGCAGCCAAGTAAGCAACGTCGGCTACGAGCAGTACTTC.

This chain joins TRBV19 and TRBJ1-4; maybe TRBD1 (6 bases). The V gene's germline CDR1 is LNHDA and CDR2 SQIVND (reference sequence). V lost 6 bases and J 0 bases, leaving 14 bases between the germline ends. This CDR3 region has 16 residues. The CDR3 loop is CASSRTAAATNEKLFF. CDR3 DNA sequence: TGTGCCAGTAGCAGGACAGCTGCTGCAACTAATGAAAAACTGTTTTTT.

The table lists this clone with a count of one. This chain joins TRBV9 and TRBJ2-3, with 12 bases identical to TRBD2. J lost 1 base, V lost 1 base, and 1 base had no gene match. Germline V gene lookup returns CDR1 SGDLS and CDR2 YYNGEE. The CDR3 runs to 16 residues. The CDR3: CASSVRLAGGTDTQYF. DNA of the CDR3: TGTGCCAGCAGCGTAAGACTAGCGGGGGGCACAGATACGCAGTATTTT.

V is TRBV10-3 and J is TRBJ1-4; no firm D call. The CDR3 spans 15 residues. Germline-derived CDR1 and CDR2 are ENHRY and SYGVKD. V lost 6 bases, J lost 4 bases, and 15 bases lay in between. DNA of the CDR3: TGTGCCATCAGCGCAAATTACGGGGATAATGAAAAACTGTTTTTT. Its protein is CAISANYGDNEKLFF.

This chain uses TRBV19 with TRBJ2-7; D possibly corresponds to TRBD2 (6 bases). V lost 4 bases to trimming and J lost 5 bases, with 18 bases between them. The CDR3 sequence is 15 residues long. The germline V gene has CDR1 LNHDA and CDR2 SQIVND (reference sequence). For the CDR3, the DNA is TGTGCCAGTAGTAGTCCAGTGGGTAGCGGCCACGAGCAGTACTTC. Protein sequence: CASSSPVGSGHEQYF.

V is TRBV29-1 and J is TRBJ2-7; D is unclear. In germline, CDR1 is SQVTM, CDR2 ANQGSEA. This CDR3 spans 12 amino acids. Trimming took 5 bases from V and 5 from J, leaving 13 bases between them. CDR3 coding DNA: TGCAGCGTTTCAGAGGTTTGGGACGAGCAGTACTTC. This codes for CSVSEVWDEQYF.